This T cell receptor (beta chain) derives from a study of cytomegalovirus exposure and HLA in healthy donors (dated by TCRdb to 2015 to 2018). Regarding the complete study: In an earlier analysis of about 560 of the donors, 276 Gb of sequence data and 117 million unique TCR beta sequences from 150 million to 200 million T cells were reported. Approximately 300 gigabases of sequencing data and 78 million or so unique TCR sequences were included in an early release covering roughly 600 HLA-typed donors. Among the roughly 410 genotyped donors, around 79% belonged to the genetic ancestry cluster associated with self-reported Caucasian donors. The study was designed to test whether signatures of past pathogen exposure could be identified by cataloging public T cell receptors. The study used immunosequencing to profile the T cell repertoires of 666 subjects and linked those repertoires to cytomegalovirus serostatus. Besides the first cohort of approximately 670 subjects, a separate validation cohort made up of roughly 120 different subjects was used. The study combined high-throughput TCR immunosequencing, statistical association of individual TCRs with disease status, and machine learning to predict cytomegalovirus infection status. A later analysis re-analyzed previously published TCR beta repertoires from 666 donors and added high-resolution HLA genotyping to study TCR occurrence patterns. The later analysis used no new phenotypic data to find candidate immune exposures, relying instead on TCR beta sequences and their occurrence across donors. In an earlier analysis of about 590 of the donors, high-throughput TCR beta sequencing was used to judge whether each TCR beta V gene segment behaved as functional or pseudogenic. Donor age, sex, ethnicity and CMV serostatus were compiled alongside the repertoire data. A later genetic analysis took genome-wide SNP genotypes for about 65% of the roughly 670 donors and used that subset as a discovery cohort. Every repertoire in the discovery cohort had been generated on one and the same sequencing platform. Class I and class II HLA loci were covered by the typing at four-digit resolution. The number of donors typed differed by locus, with 629-630 for A, B, C, DRB1 and DQB1, more than 500 for DQA1, some 570 for DPA1, and under 490 for DPB1. Several DR-DQ haplotypes were handled as single units for association and clustering because linkage in the cohort was strong. Across 300 to 500 genotyped donors of the cohort, an average of roughly 250,000 unique TCR beta nucleotide sequences per donor were sequenced, and 15% to 20% of those sequences were non-productive. Beyond this particular receptor, the publication reports: A further reported finding was that TCR beta sequences accurately predicted the HLA-A and HLA-B alleles for most subjects in the first cohort. Correlated functional status among segregating V segments might reflect linkage disequilibrium, but an unknown experimental factor could not be ruled out. For the cohort, immune exposure information was limited to CMV serostatus. A group of highly shared sequence variants was considered likely to be a technical artifact of the sequencing pipeline. In a later analysis, 15,000 to 20,000 TCR beta sequences were associated with specific HLA alleles at a false discovery rate of 0.05. In this cohort, only TCR beta chains were sequenced, and detectable features were limited by the absence of alpha or paired-chain data. According to a later genetic analysis, donors in an Asian-associated ancestry cluster had fewer N-insertions in productive TCRs than the approximately 630-donor mean. Roughly 17 rarely observed V segments, including chromosome 9 orphons, were excluded from the earlier analysis of almost 600 of the donors because counts were too low. Because the 87-base-pair reads could not distinguish some IMGT-functional V segments, including TRBV6-2 and TRBV6-3, those segments were excluded. A later analysis found that TCR association rates varied across HLA loci, with DRB1 alleles showing the most associated TCRs and HLA-C alleles the fewest. In the study, about 150 TCR beta chains were listed as associated with cytomegalovirus. In a later analysis, several top co-occurrence clusters were reported to appear linked to parvovirus B19, influenza, CMV and Epstein-Barr virus. Most CMV-associated TCR beta chains appeared to be HLA-restricted in a later analysis, and the HLA associations seemed to be driven largely by CMV exposure. The presence/absence analyses assumed that sequencing depth was roughly uniform across donors, and that assumption may not be true. In a later genetic analysis, a missense DCLRE1C variant was associated with V-gene and J-gene trimming of TCR beta chains, and the association was replicated in an independent cohort. Strong co-occurrence of HLA alleles, especially DR and DQ, made assigning TCR associations to individual alleles difficult. A later analysis found that HLA-associated TCR beta chains were more clonally expanded and had lower generation probabilities than equally common non-associated chains. Because some donors lacked HLA typing at each locus, the association tests relied only on the typed subset. While some public TCRs were present in many individuals, most TCR sequences turned up only very rarely across donors. In an earlier analysis of about 600 of the donors, most TCR beta V segments appeared in productive rearrangements about 87% or about 30% of the time, broadly matching IMGT annotations. The classifier was reported to diagnose cytomegalovirus status with high specificity and sensitivity in both the original cohort and the validation cohort. According to the authors, the approach could potentially be generalized to other disease states and immunological phenotypes. A few of the identified cytomegalovirus-associated TCR beta chains were confirmed in vitro to be specific for cytomegalovirus antigens.

In the germline V gene (reference sequence), CDR1 corresponds to SGHNT and CDR2 to YYREEE. From the cysteine through the phenylalanine, the CDR3 covers 15 amino acids. This entry keeps only the CDR3 DNA: 45 bases, framed from base 1. Germline trimming amounts to 4 bases on V and 5 bases on J, with 6 as the count of junction bases outside the gene matches. The library was produced with the immunoSEQ multiplex PCR assay. For the multiplex PCR, a mixture combining 60 forward primers for TCR Vbeta segments and 13 reverse primers for TCR Jbeta segments was used. A multiplex PCR assay on genomic DNA amplified the CDR3 region of rearranged TCR beta genes. The amplified TCR beta libraries were sequenced on the Illumina HiSeq System as 87-base-pair reads. Regarding the original processing steps: A later analysis tallied about 77 million unique TCR beta chains across the 666 repertoires, and approximately 9.9 million of those chains were shared by two or more donors. Raw reads were error-corrected and collapsed into unique sequences by a nearest-neighbor algorithm in which closely related sequences were merged to remove PCR and sequencing errors. CDR3 sequences were aligned to IMGT reference sequences to assign V, D and J gene segments. For a sequence to be retained, a match of at least six nucleotides was required to both a V gene segment and a J gene segment. Rearrangements were classified as productive when the CDR3 lacked stop codons and remained in frame with V and J, and all other rearrangements were classified as non-productive. CDR3 was defined by IMGT convention, running from the second conserved V-encoded cysteine to the conserved J-encoded phenylalanine. In an earlier analysis of some 550 of the donors, sequences lacking an unambiguous match to a single V gene segment were excluded. In an earlier analysis of approximately 500 of the donors, a V segment was called functional when productive rearrangements were above 56.7%, and segregating when the standard deviation between donors exceeded 5%. A statistical classification framework was built to diagnose cytomegalovirus status from the catalog of TCR beta chain sequences. In a later analysis, TCR nucleotide sequences were compared against IMGT/GENE-DB human TR gene sequences so that V and J genes could be assigned. Using the TCRdist pipeline, a later analysis assigned CDR3 sequences along with most-parsimonious VDJ recombination scenarios. In a later analysis, every TCR beta chain was defined by the combination of its CDR3 amino acid sequence and its V-gene family, and reads without a unique V-gene family were dropped. As a way to deal with suspected cross-contamination and a sequencing artifact, a later analysis dropped more than 500 nucleotide sequences that were highly shared and had low generation probability. In a later analysis, a clonal expansion index for each public chain was calculated from normalized within-repertoire ranks of inferred template counts. In a later analysis, generation probabilities were computed with a VDJ recombination model fitted to out-of-frame rearrangements, and the resulting probabilities were checked against IGoR. In a later analysis, hypergeometric tests were used to score TCR-TCR, TCR-HLA and TCR-CMV co-occurrence, with a repertoire-size bias correction applied to TCR pairs. A later analysis estimated false discovery rates by permuting HLA or CMV assignments 20 times. In a later analysis, co-occurring TCRs were grouped using DBSCAN, with TCRdist sequence similarity added in when clustering inside HLA-allele-positive subsets. Repertoires with fewer than 30,000 or more than 120,000 public chains were left out of co-occurrence clustering, as were four to six repertoires with anomalous nucleotide sharing. Entries here come from immuneACCESS through TCRdb and include only in-frame sequences with V and J called. Some clones fail to appear in such tables; in the studies checked, an unresolved V gene covers under half of the shortfall, and the cause of the remainder is unknown. V, J and clone size derive from that table, while D and trimming were established from the DNA sequence. For this sample the table gives more than 200,000 clones, of which more than 60% were detected only once. The ten largest make up 0.2% to 0.25% of the sample.

The cohort comprised around 700 healthy bone marrow donors. Cohort members were all nominally healthy when sampled, although unrecorded immune exposures were likely present. The donor tested CMV seronegative and was one of the 352 seronegative cohort members. Every donor gave a peripheral blood sample, and the peripheral blood mononuclear cells from that sample were used for TCR beta sequencing. Genomic DNA extraction from the blood cell samples was performed with the Qiagen DNeasy Blood Extraction Kit. As regards this clone: There is no known antigen for this receptor. Base qualities were left out, and no much larger clone turns up one base away.

The sequenced sample was PBMCs. This chain joins TRBV5-4 to TRBJ2-1, and 10 junctional nucleotides match TRBD2. This clonotype was obtained from a girl aged 2 to 9 in good health and CMV-seronegative. The bases are TGTGCCAGCAGCGAGGGACTAGCGCTTCACAATGAGCAGTTCTTC. It specifies CASSEGLALHNEQFF.